This T cell receptor beta chain was obtained from a study of OX40 agonist ivuxolimab in advanced cancers. Background on the study: Males comprised roughly four fifths of the group, whose mean age was approximately 61 years (range roughly 20 to 85).

Sequencing used immunoSEQ multiplex PCR; TCRdb keeps in-frame clones, though not all of them. The sample lists approximately 44,000 clones; 80% were seen once. This CDR3 contains 15 residues. The germline CDR1 and CDR2 sequences are SGHRS and YFSETQ. The J segment lost 2 bases and the V segment lost 1 base, leaving 5 bases of the junction unmatched. Sequenced material: CD4+ or CD8+ T cells sorted from blood, taken in a trial of the OX40 agonist ivuxolimab. V and J are TRBV5-1 and TRBJ1-2; 7 nucleotides match TRBD1. This TCR was sampled from an adult with an advanced solid tumor such as melanoma, head and neck, liver or kidney cancer. CDR3 residues: CASSLTPTGNYGYTF. In nucleotides, the CDR3 is TGCGCCAGCAGCTTGACTCCGACAGGGAACTATGGCTACACCTTC.